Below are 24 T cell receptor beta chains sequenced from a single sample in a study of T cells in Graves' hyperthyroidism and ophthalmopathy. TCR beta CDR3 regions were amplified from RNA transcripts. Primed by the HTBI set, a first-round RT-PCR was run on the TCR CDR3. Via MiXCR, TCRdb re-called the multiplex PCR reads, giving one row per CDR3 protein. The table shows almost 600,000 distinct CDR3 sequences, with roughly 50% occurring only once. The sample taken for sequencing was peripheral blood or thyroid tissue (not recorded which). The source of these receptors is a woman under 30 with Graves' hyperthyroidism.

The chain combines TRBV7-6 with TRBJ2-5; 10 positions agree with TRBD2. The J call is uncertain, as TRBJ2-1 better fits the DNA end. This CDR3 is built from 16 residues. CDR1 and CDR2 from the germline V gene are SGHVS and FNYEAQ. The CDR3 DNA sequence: TGTGCCAGCAGCTTGGCGGCACTAGCGGGAAACAATGAGCAGTTCTTC. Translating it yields CASSLAALAGNNEQFF.

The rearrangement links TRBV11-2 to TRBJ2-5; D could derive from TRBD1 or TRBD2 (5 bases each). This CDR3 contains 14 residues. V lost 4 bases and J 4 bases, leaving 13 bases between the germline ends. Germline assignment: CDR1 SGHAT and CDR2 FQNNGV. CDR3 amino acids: CASSSPGRRETQYF. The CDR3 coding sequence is TGTGCCAGCAGCTCTCCGGGGCGCAGAGAGACCCAGTACTTC.

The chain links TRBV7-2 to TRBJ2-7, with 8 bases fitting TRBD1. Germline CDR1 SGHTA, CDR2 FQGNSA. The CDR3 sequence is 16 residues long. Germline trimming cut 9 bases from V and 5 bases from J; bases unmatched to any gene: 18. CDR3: CASSPLTGDPPHEQYF. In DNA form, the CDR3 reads TGTGCCAGTAGCCCATTGACAGGGGACCCCCCCCACGAGCAGTACTTC.

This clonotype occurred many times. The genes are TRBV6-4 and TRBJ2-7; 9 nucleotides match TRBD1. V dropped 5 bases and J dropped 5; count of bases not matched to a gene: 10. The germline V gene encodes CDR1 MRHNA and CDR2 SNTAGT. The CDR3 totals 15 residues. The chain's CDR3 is CASSKAGTGRDEQYF. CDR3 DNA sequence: TGTGCCAGCAGTAAAGCCGGGACAGGGCGCGACGAGCAGTACTTC.

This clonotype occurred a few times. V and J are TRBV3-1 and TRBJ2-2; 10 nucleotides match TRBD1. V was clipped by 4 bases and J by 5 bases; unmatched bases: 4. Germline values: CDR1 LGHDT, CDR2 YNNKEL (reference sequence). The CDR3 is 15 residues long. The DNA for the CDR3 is TGTGCCAGCAGCCCGGACAGGGGGGTTACCGGGGAGCTGTTTTTT. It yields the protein CASSPDRGVTGELFF.

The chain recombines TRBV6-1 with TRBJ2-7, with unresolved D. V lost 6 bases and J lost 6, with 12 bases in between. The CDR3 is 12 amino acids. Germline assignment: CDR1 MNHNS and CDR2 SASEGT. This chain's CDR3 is CASSDMGLEQYF. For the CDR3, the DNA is TGTGCCAGCAGCGACATGGGTCTCGAGCAGTACTTC.

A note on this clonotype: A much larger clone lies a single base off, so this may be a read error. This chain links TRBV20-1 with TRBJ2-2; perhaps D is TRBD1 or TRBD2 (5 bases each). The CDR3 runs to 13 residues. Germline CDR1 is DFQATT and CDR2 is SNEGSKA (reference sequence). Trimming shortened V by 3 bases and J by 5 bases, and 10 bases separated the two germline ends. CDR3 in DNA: TGCAGTGCTAGGGGGACCGAAACCGGGGAGCTGTTTTTT. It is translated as CSARGTETGELFF.

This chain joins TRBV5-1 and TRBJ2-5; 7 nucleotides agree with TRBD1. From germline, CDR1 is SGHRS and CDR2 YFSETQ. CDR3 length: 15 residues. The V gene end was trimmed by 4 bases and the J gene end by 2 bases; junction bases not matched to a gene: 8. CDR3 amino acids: CASSQGDSSQETQYF. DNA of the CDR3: TGCGCCAGCAGCCAAGGGGACAGCAGTCAAGAGACCCAGTACTTC.

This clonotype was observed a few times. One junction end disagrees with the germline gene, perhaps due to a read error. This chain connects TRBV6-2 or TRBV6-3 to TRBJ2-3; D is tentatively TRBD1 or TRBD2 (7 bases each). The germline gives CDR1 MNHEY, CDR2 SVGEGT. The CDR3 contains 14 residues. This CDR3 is CASIARGGTDTQYF. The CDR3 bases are TGTGCCAGCATCGCCAGGGGGGGCACGGATACGCAGTATTTT.

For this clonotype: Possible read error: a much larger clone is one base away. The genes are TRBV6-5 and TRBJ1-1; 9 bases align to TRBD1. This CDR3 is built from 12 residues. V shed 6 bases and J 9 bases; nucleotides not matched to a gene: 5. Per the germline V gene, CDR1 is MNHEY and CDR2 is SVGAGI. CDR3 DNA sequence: TGTGCCAGCAGACCGGGACAGGGAAAAGCTTTCTTT. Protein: CASRPGQGKAFF.

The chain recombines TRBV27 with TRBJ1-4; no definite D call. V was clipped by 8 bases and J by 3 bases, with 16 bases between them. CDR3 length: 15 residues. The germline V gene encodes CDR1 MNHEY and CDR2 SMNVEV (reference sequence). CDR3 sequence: CASGILGDPNEKLFF. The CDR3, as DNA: TGTGCCAGCGGGATTCTCGGAGACCCTAATGAAAAACTGTTTTTT. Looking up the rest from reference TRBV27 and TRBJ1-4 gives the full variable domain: EAQVTQNPRYLITVTGKKLTVTCSQNMNHEYMSWYRQDPGLGLRQIYYSMNVEVTDKGDVPEGYKVSRKEKRNFPLILESPSPNQTSLYFCASGILGDPNEKLFFGSGTQLSVL.

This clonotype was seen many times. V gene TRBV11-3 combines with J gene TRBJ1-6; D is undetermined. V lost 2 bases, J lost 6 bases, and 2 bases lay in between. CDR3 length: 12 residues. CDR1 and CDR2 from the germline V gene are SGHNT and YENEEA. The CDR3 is CASSLSNSPLHF. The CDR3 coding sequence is TGTGCCAGCAGCTTAAGTAATTCACCCCTCCACTTT. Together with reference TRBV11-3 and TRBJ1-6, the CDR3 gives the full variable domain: EAGVVQSPRYKIIEKKQPVAFWCNPISGHNTLYWYLQNLGQGPELLIRYENEEAVDDSQLPKDRFSAERLKGVDSTLKIQPAELGDSAVYLCASSLSNSPLHFGNGTRLTVT.

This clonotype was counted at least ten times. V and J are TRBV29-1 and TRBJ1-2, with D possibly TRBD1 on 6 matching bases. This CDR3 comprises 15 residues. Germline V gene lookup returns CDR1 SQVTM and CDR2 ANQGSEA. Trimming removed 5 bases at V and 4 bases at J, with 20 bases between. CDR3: CSVLSPGHKFYGYTF. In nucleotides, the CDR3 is TGCAGCGTTCTGTCGCCGGGACACAAGTTCTATGGCTACACCTTC.

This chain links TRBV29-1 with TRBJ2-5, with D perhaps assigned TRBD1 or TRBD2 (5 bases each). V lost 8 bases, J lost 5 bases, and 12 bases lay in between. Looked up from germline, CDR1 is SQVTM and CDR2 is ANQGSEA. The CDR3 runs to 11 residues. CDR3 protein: CSFLGEETQYF. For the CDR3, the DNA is TGCAGCTTCCTAGGGGAGGAGACCCAGTACTTC. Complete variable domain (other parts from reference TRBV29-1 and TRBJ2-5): SAVISQKPSRDICQRGTSLTIQCQVDSQVTMMFWYRQQPGQSLTLIATANQGSEATYESGFVIDKFPISRPNLTFSTLTVSNMSPEDSSIYLCSFLGEETQYFGPGTRLLVL.

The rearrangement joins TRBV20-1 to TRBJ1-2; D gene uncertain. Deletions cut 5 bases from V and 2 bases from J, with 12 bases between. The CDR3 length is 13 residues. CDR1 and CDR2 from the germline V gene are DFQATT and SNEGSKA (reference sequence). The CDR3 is CSASETTNYGYTF. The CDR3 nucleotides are TGCAGTGCTTCGGAGACTACAAACTATGGCTACACCTTC.

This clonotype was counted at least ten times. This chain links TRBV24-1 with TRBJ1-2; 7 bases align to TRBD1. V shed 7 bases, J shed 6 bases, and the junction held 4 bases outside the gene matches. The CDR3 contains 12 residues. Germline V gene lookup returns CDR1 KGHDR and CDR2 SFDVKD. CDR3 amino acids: CATSRGSDGYTF. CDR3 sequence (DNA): TGTGCCACCAGCAGGGGGTCTGATGGCTACACCTTC.

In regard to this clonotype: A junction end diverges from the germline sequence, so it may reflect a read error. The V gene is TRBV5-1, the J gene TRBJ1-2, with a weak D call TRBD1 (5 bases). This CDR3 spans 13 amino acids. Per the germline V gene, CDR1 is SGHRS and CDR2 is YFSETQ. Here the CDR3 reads CASSSTAQYDYTF. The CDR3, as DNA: TGCGCCAGCAGCTCGACAGCGCAATATGACTACACCTTC.

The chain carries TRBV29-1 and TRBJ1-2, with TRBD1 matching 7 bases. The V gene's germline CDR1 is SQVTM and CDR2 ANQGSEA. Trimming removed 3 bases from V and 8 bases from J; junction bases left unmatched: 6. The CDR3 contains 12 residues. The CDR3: CSVDTGVGGYTF. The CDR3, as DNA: TGCAGCGTTGACACAGGGGTAGGAGGCTACACCTTC.

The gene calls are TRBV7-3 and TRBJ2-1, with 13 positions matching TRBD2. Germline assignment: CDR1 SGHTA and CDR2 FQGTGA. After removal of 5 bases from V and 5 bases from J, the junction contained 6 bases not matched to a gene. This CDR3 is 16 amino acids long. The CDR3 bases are TGTGCCAGCAGCCCTACTAGCGGGAGGGCCAACAATGAGCAGTTCTTC. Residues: CASSPTSGRANNEQFF.

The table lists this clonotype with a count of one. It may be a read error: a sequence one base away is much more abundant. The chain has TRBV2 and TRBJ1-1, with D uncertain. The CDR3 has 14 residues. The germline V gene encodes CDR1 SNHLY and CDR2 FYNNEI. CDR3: CASSVGRINTGAFF. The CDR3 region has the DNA TGTGCCAGCAGTGTGGGTCGGATTAACACTGGAGCTTTCTTT.

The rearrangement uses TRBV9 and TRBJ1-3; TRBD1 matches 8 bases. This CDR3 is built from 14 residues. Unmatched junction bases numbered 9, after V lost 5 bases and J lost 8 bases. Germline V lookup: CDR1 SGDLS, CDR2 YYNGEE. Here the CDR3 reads CASRPWVTGDTIYF. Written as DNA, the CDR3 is TGTGCCAGCAGGCCGTGGGTGACAGGGGACACCATATATTTT.

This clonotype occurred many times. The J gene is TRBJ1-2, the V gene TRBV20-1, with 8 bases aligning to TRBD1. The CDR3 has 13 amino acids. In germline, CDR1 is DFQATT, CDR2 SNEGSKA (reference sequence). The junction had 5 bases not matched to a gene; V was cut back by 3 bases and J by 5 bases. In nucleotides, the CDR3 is TGCAGTGCTAGCCGGCAGGGGGCTTATGGCTACACCTTC. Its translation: CSASRQGAYGYTF.

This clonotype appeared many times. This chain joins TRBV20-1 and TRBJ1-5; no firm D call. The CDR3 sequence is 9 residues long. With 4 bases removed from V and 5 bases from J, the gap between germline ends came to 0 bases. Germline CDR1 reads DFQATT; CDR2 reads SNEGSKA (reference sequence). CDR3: CSANQPQHF. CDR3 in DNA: TGCAGTGCTAATCAGCCCCAGCATTTT.

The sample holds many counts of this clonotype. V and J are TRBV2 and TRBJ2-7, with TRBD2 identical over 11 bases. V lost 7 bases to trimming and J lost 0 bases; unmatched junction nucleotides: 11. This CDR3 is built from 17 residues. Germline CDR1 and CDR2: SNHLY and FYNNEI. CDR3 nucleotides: TGTGCCAGCAAAGCGTTGGGACTAGCGGCGACCTCCTACGAGCAGTACTTC. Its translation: CASKALGLAATSYEQYF.